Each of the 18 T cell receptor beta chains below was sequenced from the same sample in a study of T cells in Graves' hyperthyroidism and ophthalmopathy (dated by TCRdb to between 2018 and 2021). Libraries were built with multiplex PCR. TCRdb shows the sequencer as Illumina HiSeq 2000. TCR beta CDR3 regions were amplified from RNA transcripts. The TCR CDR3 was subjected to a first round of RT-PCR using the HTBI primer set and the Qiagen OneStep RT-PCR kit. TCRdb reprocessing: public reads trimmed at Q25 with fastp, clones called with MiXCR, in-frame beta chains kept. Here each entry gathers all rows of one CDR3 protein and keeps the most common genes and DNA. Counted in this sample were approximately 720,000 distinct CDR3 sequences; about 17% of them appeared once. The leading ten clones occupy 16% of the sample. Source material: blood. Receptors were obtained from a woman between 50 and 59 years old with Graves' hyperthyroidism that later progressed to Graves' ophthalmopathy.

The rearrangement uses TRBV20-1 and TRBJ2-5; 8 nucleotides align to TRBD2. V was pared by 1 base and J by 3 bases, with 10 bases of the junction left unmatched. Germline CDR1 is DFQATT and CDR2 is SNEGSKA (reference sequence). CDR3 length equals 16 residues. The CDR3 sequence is CSARVPSGSIKETQYF. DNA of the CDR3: TGCAGTGCTAGAGTACCTAGCGGGTCAATTAAAGAGACCCAGTACTTC.

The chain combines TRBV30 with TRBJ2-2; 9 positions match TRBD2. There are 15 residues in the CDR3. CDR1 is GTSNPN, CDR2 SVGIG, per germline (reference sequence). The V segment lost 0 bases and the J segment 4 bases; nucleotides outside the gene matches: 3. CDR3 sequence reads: CAWSVLAGLTGELFF. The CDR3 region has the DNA TGTGCCTGGAGTGTTCTAGCGGGACTCACCGGGGAGCTGTTTTTT.

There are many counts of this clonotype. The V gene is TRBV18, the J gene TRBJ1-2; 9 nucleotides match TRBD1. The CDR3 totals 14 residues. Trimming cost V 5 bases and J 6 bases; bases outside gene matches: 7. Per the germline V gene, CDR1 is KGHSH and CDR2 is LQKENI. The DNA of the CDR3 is TGTGCCAGCTCATCCTACGACAGGGGGGATGGCTACACCTTC. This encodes CASSSYDRGDGYTF.

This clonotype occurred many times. CDR3 amino acids: CASSNSGGVSDTQYF. In nucleotides, the CDR3 is TGCGCCAGCAGCAATAGCGGGGGGGTCTCAGATACGCAGTATTTT. The chain couples TRBV5-1 to TRBJ2-3, with 11 bases that match TRBD2. Germline V gives CDR1 SGHRS, CDR2 YFSETQ. The CDR3 loop spans 15 amino acids. V lost 4 bases to trimming and J lost 4 bases; unmatched junction nucleotides: 5.

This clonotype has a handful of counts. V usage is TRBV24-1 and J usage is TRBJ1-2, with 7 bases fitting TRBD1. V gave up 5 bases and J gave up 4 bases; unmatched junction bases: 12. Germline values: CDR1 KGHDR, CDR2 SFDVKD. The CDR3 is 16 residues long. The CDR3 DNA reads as TGTGCCACCAGTGGTTGGGGGGACAGAGGTATCTATGGCTACACCTTC. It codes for CATSGWGDRGIYGYTF.

The CDR3 DNA is TGTGCCAGCTCACCACCAACGGGGGAGGAGCAGTTCTTC. Protein: CASSPPTGEEQFF. The rearrangement joins TRBV18 to TRBJ2-1; weak D call: TRBD2 (6 bases). Looked up from germline, CDR1 is KGHSH and CDR2 is LQKENI. V was pared by 0 bases and J by 10 bases, with 10 bases between. CDR3 length equals 13 residues.

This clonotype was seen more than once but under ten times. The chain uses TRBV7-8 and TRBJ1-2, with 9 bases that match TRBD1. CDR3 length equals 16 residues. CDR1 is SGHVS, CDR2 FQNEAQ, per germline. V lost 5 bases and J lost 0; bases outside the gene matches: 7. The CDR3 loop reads CASSQSTGGSNYGYTF. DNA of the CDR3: TGTGCCAGCAGCCAATCGACAGGGGGGTCTAACTATGGCTACACCTTC.

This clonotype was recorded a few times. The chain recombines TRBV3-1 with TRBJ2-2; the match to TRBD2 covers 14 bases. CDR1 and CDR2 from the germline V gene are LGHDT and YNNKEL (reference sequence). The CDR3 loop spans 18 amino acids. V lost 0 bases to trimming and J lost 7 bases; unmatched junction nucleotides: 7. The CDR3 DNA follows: TGTGCCAGCAGCCAAGATCTGGGACTAGCGGGGGCTAGCGGGGAGCTGTTTTTT. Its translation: CASSQDLGLAGASGELFF.

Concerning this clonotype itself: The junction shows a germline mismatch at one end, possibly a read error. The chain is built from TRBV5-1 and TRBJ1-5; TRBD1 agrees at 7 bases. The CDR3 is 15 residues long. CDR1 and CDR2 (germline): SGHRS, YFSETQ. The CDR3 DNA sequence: TGCGCCAGCAGTATAGGGGGCGTTAGCAGTCAGCCCCAGCATTTT. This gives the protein CASSIGGVSSQPQHF.

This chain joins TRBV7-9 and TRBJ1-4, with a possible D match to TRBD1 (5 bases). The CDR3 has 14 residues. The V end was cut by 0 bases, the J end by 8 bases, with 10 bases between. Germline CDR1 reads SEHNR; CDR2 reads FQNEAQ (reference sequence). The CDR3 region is CASSLAGRREKLFF. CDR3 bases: TGTGCCAGCAGCTTAGCGGGACGTAGAGAAAAACTGTTTTTT.

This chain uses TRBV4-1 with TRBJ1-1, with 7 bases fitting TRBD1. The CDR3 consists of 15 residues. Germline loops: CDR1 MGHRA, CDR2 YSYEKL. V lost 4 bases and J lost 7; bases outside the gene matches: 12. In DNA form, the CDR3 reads TGCGCCAGCAGCCCACAAGACAGGGACGGCAGTGAAGCTTTCTTT. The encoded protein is CASSPQDRDGSEAFF.

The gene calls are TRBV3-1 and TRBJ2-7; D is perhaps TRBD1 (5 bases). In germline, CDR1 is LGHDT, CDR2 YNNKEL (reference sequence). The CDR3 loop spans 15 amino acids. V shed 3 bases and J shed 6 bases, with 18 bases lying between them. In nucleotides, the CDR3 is TGTGCCAGCAGCCACCCCCCTGTAGGGGTTCGCGAGCAGTACTTC. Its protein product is CASSHPPVGVREQYF.

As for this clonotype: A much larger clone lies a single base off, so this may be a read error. The CDR3 sequence: CSARDRQGARGTEASF. The CDR3 DNA follows: TGCAGTGCTAGAGATCGCCAGGGGGCGCGGGGGACTGAAGCTTCCTTT. This rearrangement joins TRBV20-1 to TRBJ1-1, with TRBD1 matching over 8 bases. CDR1 DFQATT and CDR2 SNEGSKA come from the germline V gene (reference sequence). CDR3 length equals 16 residues.

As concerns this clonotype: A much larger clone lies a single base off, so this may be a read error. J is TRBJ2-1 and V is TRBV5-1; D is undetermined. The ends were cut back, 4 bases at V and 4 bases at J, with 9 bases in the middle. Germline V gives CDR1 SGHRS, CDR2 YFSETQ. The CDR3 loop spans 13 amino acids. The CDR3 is CASSPEAYNEQFF. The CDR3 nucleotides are TGCGCCAGCAGCCCGGAAGCTTACAATGAGCAGTTCTTC.

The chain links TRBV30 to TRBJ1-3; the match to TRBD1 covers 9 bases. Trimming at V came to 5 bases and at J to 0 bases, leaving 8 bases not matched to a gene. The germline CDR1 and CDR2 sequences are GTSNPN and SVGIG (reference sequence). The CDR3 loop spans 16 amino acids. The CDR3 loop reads CAWATGTGNSGNTIYF. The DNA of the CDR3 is TGTGCCTGGGCCACCGGGACAGGGAACTCTGGAAACACCATATATTTT.

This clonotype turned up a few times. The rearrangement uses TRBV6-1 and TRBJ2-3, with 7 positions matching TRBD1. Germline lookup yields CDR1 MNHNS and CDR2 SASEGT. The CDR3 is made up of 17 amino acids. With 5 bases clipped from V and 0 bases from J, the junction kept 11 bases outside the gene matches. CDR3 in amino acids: CASSSPGQAESTDTQYF. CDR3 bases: TGTGCCAGCAGTTCCCCCGGACAGGCCGAAAGCACAGATACGCAGTATTTT.

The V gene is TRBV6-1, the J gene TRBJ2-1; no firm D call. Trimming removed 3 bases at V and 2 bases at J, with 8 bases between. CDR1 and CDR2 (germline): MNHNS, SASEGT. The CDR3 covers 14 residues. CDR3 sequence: CASSDLQPYNEQFF. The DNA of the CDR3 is TGTGCCAGCAGTGATTTACAGCCCTACAATGAGCAGTTCTTC.

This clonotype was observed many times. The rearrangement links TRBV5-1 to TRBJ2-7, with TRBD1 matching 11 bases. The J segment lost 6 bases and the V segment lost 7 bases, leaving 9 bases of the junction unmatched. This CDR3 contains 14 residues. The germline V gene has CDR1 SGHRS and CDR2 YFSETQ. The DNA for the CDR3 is TGCGCCAGCGAGGCGGGACAGGGGGTCGGCGAGCAGTACTTC. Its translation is CASEAGQGVGEQYF. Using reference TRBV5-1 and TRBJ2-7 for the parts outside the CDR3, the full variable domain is KAGVTQTPRYLIKTRGQQVTLSCSPISGHRSVSWYQQTPGQGLQFLFEYFSETQRNKGNFPGRFSGRQFSNSRSEMNVSTLELGDSALYLCASEAGQGVGEQYFGPGTRLTVT.